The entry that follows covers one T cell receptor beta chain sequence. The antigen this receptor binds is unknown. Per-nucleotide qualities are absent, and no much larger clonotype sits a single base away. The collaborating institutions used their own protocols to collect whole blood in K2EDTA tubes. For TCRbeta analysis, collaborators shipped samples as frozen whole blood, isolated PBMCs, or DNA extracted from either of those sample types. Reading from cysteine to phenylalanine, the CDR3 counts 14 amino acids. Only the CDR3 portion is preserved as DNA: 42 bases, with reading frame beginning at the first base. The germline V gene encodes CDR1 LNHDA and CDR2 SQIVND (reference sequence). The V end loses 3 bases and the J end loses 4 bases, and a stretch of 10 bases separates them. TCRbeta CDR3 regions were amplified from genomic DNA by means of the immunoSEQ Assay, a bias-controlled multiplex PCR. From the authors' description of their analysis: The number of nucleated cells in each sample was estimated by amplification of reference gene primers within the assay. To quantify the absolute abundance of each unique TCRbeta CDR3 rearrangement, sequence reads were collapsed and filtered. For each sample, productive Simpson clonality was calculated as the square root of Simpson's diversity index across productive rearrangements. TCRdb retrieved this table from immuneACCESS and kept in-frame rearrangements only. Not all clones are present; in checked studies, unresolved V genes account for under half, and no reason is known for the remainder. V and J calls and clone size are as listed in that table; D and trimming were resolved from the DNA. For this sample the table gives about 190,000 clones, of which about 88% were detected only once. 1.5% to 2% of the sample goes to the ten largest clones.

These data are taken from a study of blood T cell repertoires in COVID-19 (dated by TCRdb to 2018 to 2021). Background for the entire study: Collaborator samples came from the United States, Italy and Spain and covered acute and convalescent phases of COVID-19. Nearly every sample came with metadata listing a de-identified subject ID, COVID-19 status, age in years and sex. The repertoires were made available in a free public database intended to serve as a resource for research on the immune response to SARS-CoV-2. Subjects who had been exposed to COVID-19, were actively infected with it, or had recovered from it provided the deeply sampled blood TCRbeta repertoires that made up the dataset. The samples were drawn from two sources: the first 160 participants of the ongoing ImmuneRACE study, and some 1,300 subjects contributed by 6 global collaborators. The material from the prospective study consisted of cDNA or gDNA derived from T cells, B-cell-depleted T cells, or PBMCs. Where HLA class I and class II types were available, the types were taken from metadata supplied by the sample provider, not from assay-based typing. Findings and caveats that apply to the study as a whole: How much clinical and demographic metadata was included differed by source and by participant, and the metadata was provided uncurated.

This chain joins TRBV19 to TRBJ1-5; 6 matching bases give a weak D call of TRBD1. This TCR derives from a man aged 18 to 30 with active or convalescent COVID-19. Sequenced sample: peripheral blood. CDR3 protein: CASSMSQGNQPQHF. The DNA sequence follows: TGTGCCAGTAGTATGTCGCAGGGGAATCAGCCCCAGCATTTT.